Listed here is a single T cell receptor beta chain. Its antigen is currently not known. No base quality values were provided; no much bigger clone lies one nucleotide off. This sample is part of a study of blood T cell repertoires in COVID-19 (dated by TCRdb to 2018 to 2021). In the study overall: Samples covering the acute and convalescent phases of COVID-19 were provided by collaborators in the United States, Italy and Spain. Where available, HLA class I and class II types were taken from metadata supplied by the sample provider and were not determined by assay-based typing. The material from the prospective study consisted of cDNA or gDNA derived from T cells, B-cell-depleted T cells, or PBMCs. Subjects who had been exposed to COVID-19, were actively infected with it, or had recovered from it provided the deeply sampled blood TCRbeta repertoires that made up the dataset. Samples came from the ongoing ImmuneRACE study (first 160 participants) plus 1,254 subjects from 6 global collaborators. The sample metadata nearly always contained a de-identified subject ID, COVID-19 status, age in years and sex. The repertoires were released in a freely available public database intended as a resource for research on the immune response to SARS-CoV-2.

V loses 0 bases, J loses 9 bases, and the germline ends lie 18 bases apart. From the germline V gene (reference sequence), CDR1 is LNHDA and CDR2 is SQIVND. Including the terminal cysteine and phenylalanine, the CDR3 comprises 16 residues. Only CDR3 DNA is held: 48 bases, read in frame from base 1. TCRbeta CDR3 regions were amplified from genomic DNA using the immunoSEQ Assay, a bias-controlled multiplex PCR. The study's processing was this. Within the assay, amplification of reference gene primers was used to estimate how many nucleated cells each sample contained. Sequence reads were collapsed and filtered to measure the absolute abundance of every unique TCRbeta CDR3 rearrangement. Productive Simpson clonality was computed per sample as the square root of Simpson's diversity index over productive rearrangements. The table comes from immuneACCESS by way of TCRdb, which keeps in-frame sequences with V and J called. Part of the clones is missing from these tables; in studies checked, under half for an unresolved V gene and the rest for unknown reasons. V and J calls plus clone size are reproduced from that table; the DNA served to infer D and trimming. For this sample the table gives some 130,000 clones, of which over 60% were detected only once. Roughly 14% of the sample lies in the top ten.

Study-level results and caveats: The quantity of clinical and demographic metadata differed by source and by participant and was supplied without curation.

The collaborating institutions used their own protocols to collect whole blood in K2EDTA tubes. Collaborator samples were shipped for TCRbeta analysis as frozen whole blood, isolated PBMCs, or DNA extracted from either sample type. The receptor's source is a man of 80 years or more with acute or convalescent COVID-19. The chain couples TRBV19 to TRBJ2-1; too little of a D gene remains to name it. The specimen sequenced was peripheral blood. The CDR3 region has the sequence CASSIDRGTPLTEQFF. The sequenced DNA is TGTGCCAGTAGTATAGATCGCGGAACCCCCTTGACTGAGCAGTTCTTC. Full variable domain (CDR3 extended with the reference TRBV19 and TRBJ2-1 proteins): DGGITQSPKYLFRKEGQNVTLSCEQNLNHDAMYWYRQDPGQGLRLIYYSQIVNDFQKGDIAEGYSVSREKKESFPLTVTSAQKNPTAFYLCASSIDRGTPLTEQFFGPGTRLTVL.